Shown below are 8 T cell receptor beta chains from a single sample sequenced in a study of shared clonotypes between healthy human individuals. The assay was immunoSEQ multiplex PCR, and TCRdb's table has in-frame clones only and misses some. The data hold under 150,000 clones, with around two thirds observed a single time. Input material: memory CD8+ T cells sorted from blood. Subset meaning: CD45RO+ cells pooled with CCR7-negative TemRA cells. The source of these receptors is a woman aged 30 to 39 in good health.

The chain carries TRBV6-1 and TRBJ2-7; no reliable D call. Germline CDR1 and CDR2: MNHNS and SASEGT. The V gene lost 1 base and the J gene lost 10 bases, with 8 bases spanning the gap. The CDR3 is 11 residues long. Written as DNA, the CDR3 is TGTGCCAGCAGTGAAGGGACGGAACAGTACTTC. Protein product: CASSEGTEQYF.

This chain uses TRBV5-6 with TRBJ1-2, with D unclear. Germline V gives CDR1 SGHDT, CDR2 YYEEEE. The CDR3 contains 13 residues. V was cut by 0 bases and J by 9 bases, with 12 bases left in between. The CDR3 loop reads CASSLVGHPSYTF. DNA of the CDR3: TGTGCCAGCAGCTTGGTCGGGCACCCAAGCTACACCTTC.

Worth noting for this clone: Given a much more abundant clone one base away, this may be a read error. The chain combines TRBV9 with TRBJ2-2; D unclear. Germline CDR1 reads SGDLS; CDR2 reads YYNGEE. The CDR3 runs to 14 residues. The CDR3 loop reads CAGSVAWGTGELFF. In DNA form, the CDR3 reads TGTGCCGGCAGCGTAGCTTGGGGCACCGGGGAGCTGTTTTTT.

The chain joins TRBV5-6 to TRBJ1-4; D unclear. This CDR3 spans 13 amino acids. Trimming removed 4 bases at V and 9 bases at J, with 13 bases between. Germline V CDR1 and CDR2: SGHDT, YYEEEE. The CDR3 sequence is CASSPGLGKKLFF. CDR3 bases: TGTGCCAGCAGCCCGGGTTTGGGGAAAAAACTGTTTTTT.

For this clone: A far larger clone is one base from this, pointing to a likely read error. Other DNA sequences from this sample encode an identical CDR3 as well. The rearrangement links TRBV6-1 to TRBJ1-1; D is unclear. V lost 1 base to trimming and J lost 4 bases, with 13 bases between them. CDR1 is MNHNS, CDR2 SASEGT, per germline. The CDR3 runs 15 residues. The CDR3 region has the DNA TGTGCCAGCAGTGAAGGGATCAGCGAAGGCACTGAAGCTTTCTTT. This sequence encodes CASSEGISEGTEAFF.

The chain links TRBV5-4 to TRBJ1-2, with 7 bases identical to TRBD1. CDR1 and CDR2 (germline): SGHNT, YYREEE (reference sequence). The CDR3 spans 15 residues. The trim removed 4 bases at V and 2 bases at J, leaving 8 bases unmatched. The chain's CDR3 is CASSRARGLNYGYTF. The CDR3 nucleotides read TGTGCCAGCAGCCGAGCTAGGGGGCTCAACTATGGCTACACCTTC. The full variable domain, rest sourced from reference TRBV5-4 and TRBJ1-2, is ETGVTQSPTHLIKTRGQQVTLRCSSQSGHNTVSWYQQALGQGPQFIFQYYREEENGRGNFPPRFSGLQFPNYSSELNVNALELDDSALYLCASSRARGLNYGYTFGSGTRLTVV.

The rearrangement links TRBV29-1 to TRBJ2-1; D possibly corresponds to TRBD1 (6 bases). Germline CDR1 reads SQVTM; CDR2 reads ANQGSEA. There are 15 residues in the CDR3. V was clipped by 6 bases and J by 3 bases, with 18 bases between them. The CDR3 DNA follows: TGCAGCGTCCTAGGCCGCGTGGACAGCTACAATGAGCAGTTCTTC. The encoded protein is CSVLGRVDSYNEQFF.

Concerning this clone: A much larger clone differs from this one at a single base, so this may be a read error. The DNA of the CDR3 is TGTGCCAGTAGTATCAGGGGACTAGCGGGAGCTGAGCAGTGCTTC. Its protein product is CASSIRGLAGAEQCF. The V and J genes are TRBV19 and TRBJ2-7; 14 bases map to TRBD2. Germline values: CDR1 LNHDA, CDR2 SQIVND (reference sequence). CDR3 size: 15 residues.